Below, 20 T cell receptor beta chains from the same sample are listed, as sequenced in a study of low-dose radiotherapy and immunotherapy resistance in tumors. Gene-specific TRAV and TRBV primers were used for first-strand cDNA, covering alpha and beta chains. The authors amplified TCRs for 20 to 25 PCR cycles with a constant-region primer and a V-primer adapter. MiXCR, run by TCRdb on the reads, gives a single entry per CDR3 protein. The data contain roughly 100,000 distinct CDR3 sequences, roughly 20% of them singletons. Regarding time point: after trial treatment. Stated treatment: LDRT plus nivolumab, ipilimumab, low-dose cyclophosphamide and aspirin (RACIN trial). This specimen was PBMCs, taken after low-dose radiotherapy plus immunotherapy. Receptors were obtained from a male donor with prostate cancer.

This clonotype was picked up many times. This CDR3 is CSARNPTSRQTQYF. CDR3 DNA: TGCAGTGCCCGCAACCCGACTAGCCGTCAGACCCAGTACTTC. This chain links TRBV20-1 with TRBJ2-5; 7 bases agree with TRBD2. The CDR3 covers 14 residues. The V segment lost 6 bases and the J segment 6 bases; nucleotides outside the gene matches: 13. The germline V gene encodes CDR1 DFQATT and CDR2 SNEGSKA (reference sequence).

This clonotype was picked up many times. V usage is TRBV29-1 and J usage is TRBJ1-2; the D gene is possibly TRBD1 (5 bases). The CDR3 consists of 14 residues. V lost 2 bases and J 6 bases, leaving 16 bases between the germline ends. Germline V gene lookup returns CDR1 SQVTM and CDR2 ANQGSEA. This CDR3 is CSVEPSWDSNGYTF. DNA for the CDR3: TGCAGCGTTGAACCCAGTTGGGACTCCAATGGCTACACCTTC.

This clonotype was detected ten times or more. The DNA of the CDR3 is TGTGCCAGCATTAATAGCGGGGGGGCCGGAGAGACCCAGTACTTC. It encodes CASINSGGAGETQYF. This chain joins TRBV6-2 or TRBV6-3 and TRBJ2-5; 11 nucleotides agree with TRBD2. V was clipped by 7 bases and J by 4 bases; unmatched bases: 8. Per germline, CDR1 MNHEY and CDR2 SVGEGT. This CDR3 is built from 15 residues.

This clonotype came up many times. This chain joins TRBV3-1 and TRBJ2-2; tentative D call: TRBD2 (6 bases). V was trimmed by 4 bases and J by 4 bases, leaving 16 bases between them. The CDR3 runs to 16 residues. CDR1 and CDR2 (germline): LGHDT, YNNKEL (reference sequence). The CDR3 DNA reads TGTGCCAGCAGCCGGCCATCGGGGGTCGGCACCGGGGAGCTGTTTTTT. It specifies CASSRPSGVGTGELFF. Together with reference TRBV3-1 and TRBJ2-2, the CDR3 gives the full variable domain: DTAVSQTPKYLVTQMGNDKSIKCEQNLGHDTMYWYKQDSKKFLKIMFSYNNKELIINETVPNRFSPKSPDKAHLNLHINSLELGDSAVYFCASSRPSGVGTGELFFGEGSRLTVL.

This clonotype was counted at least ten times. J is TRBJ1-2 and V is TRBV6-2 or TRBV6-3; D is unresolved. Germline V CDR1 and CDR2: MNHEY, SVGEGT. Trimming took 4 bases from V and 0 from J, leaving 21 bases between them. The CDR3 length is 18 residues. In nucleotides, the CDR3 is TGTGCCAGCAGTTGGGGTCGGTCGTCAGAACCTCCTAACTATGGCTACACCTTC. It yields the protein CASSWGRSSEPPNYGYTF.

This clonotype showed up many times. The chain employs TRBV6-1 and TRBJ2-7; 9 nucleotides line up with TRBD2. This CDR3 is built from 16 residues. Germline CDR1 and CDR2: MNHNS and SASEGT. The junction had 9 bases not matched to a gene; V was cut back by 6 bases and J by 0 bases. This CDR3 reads CASSDPGLARSYEQYF. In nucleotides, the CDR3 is TGTGCCAGCAGCGACCCGGGACTAGCACGCTCCTACGAGCAGTACTTC.

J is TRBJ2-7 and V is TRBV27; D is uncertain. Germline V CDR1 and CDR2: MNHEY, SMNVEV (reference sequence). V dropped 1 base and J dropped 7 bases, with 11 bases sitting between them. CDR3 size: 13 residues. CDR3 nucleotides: TGTGCCAGCAGTTTATTGGGGTCTATTGAGCAGTACTTC. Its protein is CASSLLGSIEQYF.

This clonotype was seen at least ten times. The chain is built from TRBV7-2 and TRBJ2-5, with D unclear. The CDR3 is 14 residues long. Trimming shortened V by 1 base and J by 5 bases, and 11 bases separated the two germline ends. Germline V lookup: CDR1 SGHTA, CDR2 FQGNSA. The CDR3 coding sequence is TGTGCCAGCAGCTTAGACGGTCGCTACGAGACCCAGTACTTC. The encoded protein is CASSLDGRYETQYF.

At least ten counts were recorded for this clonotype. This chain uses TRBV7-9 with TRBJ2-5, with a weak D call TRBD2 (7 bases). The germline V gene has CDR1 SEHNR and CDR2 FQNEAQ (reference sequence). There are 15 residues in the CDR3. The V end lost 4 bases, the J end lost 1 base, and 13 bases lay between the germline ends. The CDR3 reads CASSSRGGFQETQYF. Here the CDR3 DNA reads TGTGCCAGCAGCTCTCGCGGGGGCTTCCAAGAGACCCAGTACTTC. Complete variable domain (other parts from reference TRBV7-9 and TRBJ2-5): DTGVSQNPRHKITKRGQNVTFRCDPISEHNRLYWYRQTLGQGPEFLTYFQNEAQLEKSRLLSDRFSAERPKGSFSTLEIQRTEQGDSAMYLCASSSRGGFQETQYFGPGTRLLVL.

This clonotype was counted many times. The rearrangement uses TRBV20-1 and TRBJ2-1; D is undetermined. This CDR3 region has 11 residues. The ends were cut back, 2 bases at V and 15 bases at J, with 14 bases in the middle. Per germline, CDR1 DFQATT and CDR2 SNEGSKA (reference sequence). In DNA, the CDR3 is TGCAGTGCTAGACCCTGGGCAGAAATGTTCTTC. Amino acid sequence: CSARPWAEMFF.

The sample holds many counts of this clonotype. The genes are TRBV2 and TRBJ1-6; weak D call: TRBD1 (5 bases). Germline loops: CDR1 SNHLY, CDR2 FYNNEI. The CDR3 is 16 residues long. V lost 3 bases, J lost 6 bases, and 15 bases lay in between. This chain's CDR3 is CASSDPVGAVNSPLHF. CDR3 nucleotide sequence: TGTGCCAGCAGTGATCCCGTAGGGGCAGTTAATTCACCCCTCCACTTT. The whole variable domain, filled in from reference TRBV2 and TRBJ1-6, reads EPEVTQTPSHQVTQMGQEVILRCVPISNHLYFYWYRQILGQKVEFLVSFYNNEISEKSEIFDDQFSVERPDGSNFTLKIRSTKLEDSAMYFCASSDPVGAVNSPLHFGNGTRLTVT.

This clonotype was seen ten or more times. The DNA for the CDR3 is TGTGCCAGCAGTTACGATGGGTCTTCACCCCTCCACTTT. It encodes CASSYDGSSPLHF. The J gene is TRBJ1-6, the V gene TRBV6-2 or TRBV6-3; D not certain. The CDR3 length is 13 residues. V was trimmed by 2 bases and J by 9 bases, leaving 8 bases between them. In germline, CDR1 is MNHEY, CDR2 SVGEGT.

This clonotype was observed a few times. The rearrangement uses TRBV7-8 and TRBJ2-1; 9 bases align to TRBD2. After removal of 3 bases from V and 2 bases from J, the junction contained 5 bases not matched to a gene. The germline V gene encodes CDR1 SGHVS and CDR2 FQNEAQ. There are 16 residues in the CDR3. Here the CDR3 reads CASSFPAGGAYNEQFF. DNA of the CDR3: TGTGCCAGCAGCTTCCCGGCGGGGGGGGCCTACAATGAGCAGTTCTTC.

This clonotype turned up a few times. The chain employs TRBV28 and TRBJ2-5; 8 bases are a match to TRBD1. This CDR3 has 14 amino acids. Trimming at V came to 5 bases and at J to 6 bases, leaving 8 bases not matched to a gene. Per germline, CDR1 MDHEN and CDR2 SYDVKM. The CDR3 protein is CASSLGQALKTQYF. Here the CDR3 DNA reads TGTGCCAGCAGTCTGGGACAGGCTCTGAAGACCCAGTACTTC.

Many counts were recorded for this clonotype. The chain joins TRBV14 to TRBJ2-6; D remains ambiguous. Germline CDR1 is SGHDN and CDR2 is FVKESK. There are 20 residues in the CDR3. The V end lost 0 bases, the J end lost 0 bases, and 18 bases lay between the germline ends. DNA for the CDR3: TGTGCCAGCAGCCAAGATTGGGCAGCTAACAGACTCTCTGGGGCCAACGTCCTGACTTTC. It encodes CASSQDWAANRLSGANVLTF.

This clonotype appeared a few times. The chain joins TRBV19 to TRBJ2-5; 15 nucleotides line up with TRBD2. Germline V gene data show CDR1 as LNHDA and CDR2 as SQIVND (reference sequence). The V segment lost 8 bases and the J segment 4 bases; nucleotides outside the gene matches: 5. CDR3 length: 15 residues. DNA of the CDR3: TGTGCCAGTGGGGGACTAGCGGGGGGAGGAGAGACCCAGTACTTC. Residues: CASGGLAGGGETQYF.

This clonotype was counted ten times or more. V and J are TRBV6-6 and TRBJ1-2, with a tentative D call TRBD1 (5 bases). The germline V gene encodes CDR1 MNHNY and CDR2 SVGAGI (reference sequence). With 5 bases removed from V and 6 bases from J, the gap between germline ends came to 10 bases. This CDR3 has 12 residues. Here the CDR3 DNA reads TGTGCCAGCAGTCTGCTGGGGGATGGCTACACCTTC. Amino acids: CASSLLGDGYTF.

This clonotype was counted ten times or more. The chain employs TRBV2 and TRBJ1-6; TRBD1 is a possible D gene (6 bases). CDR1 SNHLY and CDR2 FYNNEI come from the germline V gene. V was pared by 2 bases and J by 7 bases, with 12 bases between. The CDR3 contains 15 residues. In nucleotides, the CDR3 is TGTGCCAGCAGTGAATTAGGGACAAGGAATTCACCCCTCCACTTT. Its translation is CASSELGTRNSPLHF.

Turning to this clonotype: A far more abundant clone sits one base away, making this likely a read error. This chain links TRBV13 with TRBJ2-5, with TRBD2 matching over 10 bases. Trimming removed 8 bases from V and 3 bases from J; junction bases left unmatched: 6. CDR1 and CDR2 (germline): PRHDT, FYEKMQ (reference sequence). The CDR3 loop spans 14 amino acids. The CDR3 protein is CASCWLAGEETQYF. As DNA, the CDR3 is TGTGCCAGCTGTTGGCTAGCGGGGGAAGAGACCCAGTACTTC. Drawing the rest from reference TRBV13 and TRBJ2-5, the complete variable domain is AAGVIQSPRHLIKEKRETATLKCYPIPRHDTVYWYQQGPGQDPQFLISFYEKMQSDKGSIPDRFSAQQFSDYHSELNMSSLELGDSALYFCASCWLAGEETQYFGPGTRLLVL.

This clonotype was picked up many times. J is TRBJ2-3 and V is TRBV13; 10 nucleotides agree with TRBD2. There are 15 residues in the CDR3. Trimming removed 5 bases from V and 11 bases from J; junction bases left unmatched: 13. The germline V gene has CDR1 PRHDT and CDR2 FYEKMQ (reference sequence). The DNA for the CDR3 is TGTGCCAGCAGCATCAGCGGGGGGGCCGGAGTGGTGCAGTATTTT. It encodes CASSISGGAGVVQYF.